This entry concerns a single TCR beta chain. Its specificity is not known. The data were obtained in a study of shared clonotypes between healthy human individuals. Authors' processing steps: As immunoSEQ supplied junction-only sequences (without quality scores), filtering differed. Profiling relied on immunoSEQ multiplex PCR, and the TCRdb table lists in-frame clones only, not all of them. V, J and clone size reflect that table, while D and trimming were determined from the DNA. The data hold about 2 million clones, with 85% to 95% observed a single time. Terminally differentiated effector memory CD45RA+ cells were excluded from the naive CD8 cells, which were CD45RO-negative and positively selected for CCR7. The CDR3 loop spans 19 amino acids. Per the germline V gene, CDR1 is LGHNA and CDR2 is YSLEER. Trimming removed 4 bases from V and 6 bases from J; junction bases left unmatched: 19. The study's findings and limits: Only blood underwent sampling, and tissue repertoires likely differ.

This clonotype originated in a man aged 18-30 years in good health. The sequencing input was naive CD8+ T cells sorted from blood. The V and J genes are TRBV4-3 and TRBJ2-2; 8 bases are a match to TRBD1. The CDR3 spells CASSPSSLSGDRSSGELFF. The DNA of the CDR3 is TGCGCCAGCAGCCCGTCCTCCCTCTCTGGGGACAGGTCTTCCGGGGAGCTGTTTTTT.